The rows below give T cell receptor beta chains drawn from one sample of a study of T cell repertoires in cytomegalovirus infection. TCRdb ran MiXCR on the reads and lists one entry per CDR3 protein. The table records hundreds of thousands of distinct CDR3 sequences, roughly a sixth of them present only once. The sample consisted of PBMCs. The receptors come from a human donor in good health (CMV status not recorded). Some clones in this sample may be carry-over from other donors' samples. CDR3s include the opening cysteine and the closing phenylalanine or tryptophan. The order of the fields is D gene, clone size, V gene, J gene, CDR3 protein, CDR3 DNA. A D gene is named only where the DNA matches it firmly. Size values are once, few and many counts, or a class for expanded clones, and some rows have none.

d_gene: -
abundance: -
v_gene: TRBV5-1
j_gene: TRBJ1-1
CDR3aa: CASSFEGTNTEAFF
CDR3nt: TGCGCCAGCAGCTTTGAGGGTACGAACACTGAAGCTTTCTTT

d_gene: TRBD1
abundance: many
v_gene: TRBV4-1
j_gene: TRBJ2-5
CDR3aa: CASSRDSTLQETQYF
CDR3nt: TGCGCCAGCAGTCGGGACAGCACCTTACAAGAGACCCAGTACTTC

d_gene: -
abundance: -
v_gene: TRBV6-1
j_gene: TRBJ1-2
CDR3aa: CARTAPFNYGYTF
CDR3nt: TGTGCCAGAACGGCTCCTTTTAACTATGGCTACACCTTC

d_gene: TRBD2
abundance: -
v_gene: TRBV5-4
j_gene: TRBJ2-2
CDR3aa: CASSPSRGANTGELFF
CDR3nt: TGTGCCAGCAGCCCCAGTCGGGGGGCGAACACCGGGGAGCTGTTTTTT

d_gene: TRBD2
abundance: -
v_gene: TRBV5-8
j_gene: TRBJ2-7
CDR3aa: CASSLRAGGMSAQYEQYF
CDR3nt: TGTGCCAGCAGCTTACGGGCGGGGGGGATGTCTGCTCAGTACGAGCAGTACTTC

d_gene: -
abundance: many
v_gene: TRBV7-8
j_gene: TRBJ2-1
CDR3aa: CASTLTAGEQFF
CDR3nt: TGTGCCAGCACCTTGACGGCGGGTGAGCAGTTCTTC

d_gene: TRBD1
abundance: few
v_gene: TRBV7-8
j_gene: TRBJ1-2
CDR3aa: CASSLVGGQGAAGYTF
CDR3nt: TGTGCCAGCAGCTTAGTAGGGGGACAGGGGGCGGCTGGCTACACCTTC

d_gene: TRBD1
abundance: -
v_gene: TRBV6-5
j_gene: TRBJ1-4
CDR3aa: CASRAGQEKKLFF
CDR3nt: TGTGCCAGCAGAGCGGGACAGGAAAAGAAACTGTTTTTT

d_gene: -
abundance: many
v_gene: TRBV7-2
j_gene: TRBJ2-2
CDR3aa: CASSPGGGELFF
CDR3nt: TGTGCCAGCAGCCCCGGTGGCGGGGAGCTGTTTTTT

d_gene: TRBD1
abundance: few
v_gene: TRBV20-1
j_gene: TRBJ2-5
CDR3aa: CSARESTGAHQETQYF
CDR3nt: TGCAGTGCTAGGGAATCGACAGGGGCACACCAAGAGACCCAGTACTTC

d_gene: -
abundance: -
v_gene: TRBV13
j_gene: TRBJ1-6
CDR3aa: CASSISGGALLSPLHF
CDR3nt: TGTGCCAGCAGCATTAGTGGGGGCGCCTTATTATCACCCCTCCACTTT

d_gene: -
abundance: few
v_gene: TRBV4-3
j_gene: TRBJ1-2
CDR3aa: CASSQDWEGGSGYYGYTF
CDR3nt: TGCGCCAGCAGCCAAGATTGGGAGGGGGGATCCGGGTACTATGGCTACACCTTC

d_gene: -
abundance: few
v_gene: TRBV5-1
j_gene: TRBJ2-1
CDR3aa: CASSSSGYDQFF
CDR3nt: TGCGCCAGCAGCTCGTCAGGGTACGATCAGTTCTTC

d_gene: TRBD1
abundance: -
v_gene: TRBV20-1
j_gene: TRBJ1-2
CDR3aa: CSASRTGVYGYTF
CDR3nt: TGCAGTGCTAGCCGGACAGGGGTCTATGGCTACACCTTC

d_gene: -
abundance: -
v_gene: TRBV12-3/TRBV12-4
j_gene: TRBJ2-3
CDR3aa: CASRPPGADTQYF
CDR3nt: TGTGCCAGCAGACCGCCGGGGGCGGATACGCAGTATTTT

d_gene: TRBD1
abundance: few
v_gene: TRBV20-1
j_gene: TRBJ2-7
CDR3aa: CSASGPGQGPPGEQYF
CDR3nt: TGCAGTGCTAGTGGCCCGGGACAGGGCCCCCCGGGGGAGCAGTACTTC

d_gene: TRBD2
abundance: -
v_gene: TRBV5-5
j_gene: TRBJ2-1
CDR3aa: CASSVTGTSPYNEQFF
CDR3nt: TGTGCCAGCAGCGTAACCGGGACTAGCCCCTACAATGAGCAGTTCTTC

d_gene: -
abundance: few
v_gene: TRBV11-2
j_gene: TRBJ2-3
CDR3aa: CASSLDRGADTQYF
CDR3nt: TGTGCCAGCAGCTTAGATCGAGGAGCAGATACGCAGTATTTT

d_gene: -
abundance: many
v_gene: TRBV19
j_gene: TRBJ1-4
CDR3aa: CASSRFGTVATNEKLFF
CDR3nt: TGTGCCAGTAGCCGATTCGGGACGGTTGCAACTAATGAAAAACTGTTTTTT

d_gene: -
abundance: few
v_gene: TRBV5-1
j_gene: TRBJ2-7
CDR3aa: CASSYGTPTYEQYF
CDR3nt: TGCGCCAGCAGCTATGGGACTCCCACCTACGAGCAGTACTTC

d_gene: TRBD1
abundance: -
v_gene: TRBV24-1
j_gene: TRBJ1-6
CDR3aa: CATSDRDRITYNSPLHF
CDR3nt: TGTGCCACCAGTGATCGGGACAGGATCACCTATAATTCACCCCTCCACTTT

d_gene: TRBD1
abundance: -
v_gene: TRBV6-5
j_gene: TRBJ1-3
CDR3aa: CASSYSGQAGSGNTIYF
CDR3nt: TGTGCCAGCAGTTACTCGGGACAGGCTGGCTCTGGAAACACCATATATTTT

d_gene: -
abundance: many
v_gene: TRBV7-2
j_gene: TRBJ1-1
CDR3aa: CASSLAPPNLNTEAFF
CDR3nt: TGTGCCAGCAGCTTAGCGCCCCCCAACTTGAACACTGAAGCTTTCTTT

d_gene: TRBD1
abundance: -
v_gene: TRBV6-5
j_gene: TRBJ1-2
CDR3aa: CASSYRTGEGYTF
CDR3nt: TGTGCCAGCAGTTACCGGACAGGGGAAGGCTACACCTTC

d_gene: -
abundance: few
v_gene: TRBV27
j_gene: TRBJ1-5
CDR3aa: CASSHNSNQPQHF
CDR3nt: TGTGCCTCATCACACAATAGCAATCAGCCCCAGCATTTT

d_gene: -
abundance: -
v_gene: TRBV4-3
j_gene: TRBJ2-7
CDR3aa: CASSQDFGRNYEQYF
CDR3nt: TGCGCCAGCAGCCAAGATTTCGGCAGAAACTACGAGCAGTACTTC

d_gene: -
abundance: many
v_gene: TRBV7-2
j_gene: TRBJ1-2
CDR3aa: CASSRQLVGYTF
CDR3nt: TGTGCCAGCAGCCGACAGTTGGTCGGCTACACCTTC

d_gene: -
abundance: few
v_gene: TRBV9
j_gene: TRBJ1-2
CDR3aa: CASSGKTGPNYGYTF
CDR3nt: TGTGCCAGCAGCGGGAAAACCGGACCCAACTATGGCTACACCTTC

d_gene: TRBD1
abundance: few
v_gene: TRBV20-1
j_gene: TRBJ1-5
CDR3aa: CSASVGRQGYDQPQHF
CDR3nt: TGCAGTGCTAGTGTAGGGAGACAGGGGTACGATCAGCCCCAGCATTTT

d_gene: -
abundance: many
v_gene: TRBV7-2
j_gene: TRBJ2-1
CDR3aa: CASSLDGRDREQFF
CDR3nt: TGTGCCAGCAGCTTAGACGGCAGGGACCGTGAGCAGTTCTTC

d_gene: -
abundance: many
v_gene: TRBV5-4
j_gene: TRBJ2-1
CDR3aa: CASSLARNSYNEQFF
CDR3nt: TGTGCCAGCAGCTTGGCCAGGAACTCCTACAATGAGCAGTTCTTC

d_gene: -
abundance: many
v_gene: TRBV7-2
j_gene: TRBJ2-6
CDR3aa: CASSFRPTLGANVLTF
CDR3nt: TGTGCCAGCAGCTTCCGGCCGACCCTCGGGGCCAACGTCCTGACTTTC

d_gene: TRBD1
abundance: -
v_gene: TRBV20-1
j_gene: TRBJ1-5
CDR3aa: CSAADRIRQPQHF
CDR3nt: TGCAGTGCTGCGGACAGGATACGTCAGCCCCAGCATTTT

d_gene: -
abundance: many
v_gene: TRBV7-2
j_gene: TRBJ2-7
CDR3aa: CASSLAGRRQYF
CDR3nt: TGTGCCAGCAGCTTAGCGGGCCGGAGGCAGTACTTC

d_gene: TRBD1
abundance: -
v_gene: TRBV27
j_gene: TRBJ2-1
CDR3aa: CASSRDRDRGLPGEQFF
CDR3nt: TGTGCCAGCAGCCGAGACCGGGACAGGGGGCTTCCAGGTGAGCAGTTCTTC

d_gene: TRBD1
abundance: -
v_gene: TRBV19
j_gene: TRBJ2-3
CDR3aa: CASSIWGQGTRGTDTQYF
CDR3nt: TGTGCCAGTAGTATTTGGGGACAGGGAACGAGAGGCACAGATACGCAGTATTTT

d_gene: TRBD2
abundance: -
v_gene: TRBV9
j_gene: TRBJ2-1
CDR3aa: CASSSSGAPHNEQFF
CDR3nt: TGTGCCAGCAGCTCTAGCGGGGCCCCCCACAATGAGCAGTTCTTC

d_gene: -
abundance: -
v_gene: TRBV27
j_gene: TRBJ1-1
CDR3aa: CASSKFGGYTEAFF
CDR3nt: TGTGCCAGCAGTAAATTCGGGGGATACACTGAAGCTTTCTTT

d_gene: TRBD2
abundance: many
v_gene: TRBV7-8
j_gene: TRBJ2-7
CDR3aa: CASSPRPSLTSGGYEQYF
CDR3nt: TGTGCCAGCAGCCCCCGCCCCTCCCTTACTAGCGGGGGTTACGAGCAGTACTTC

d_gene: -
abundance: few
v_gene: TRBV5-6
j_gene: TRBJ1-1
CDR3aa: CASSSRMGTEAFF
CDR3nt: TGTGCCAGCAGCTCTAGGATGGGCACTGAAGCTTTCTTT

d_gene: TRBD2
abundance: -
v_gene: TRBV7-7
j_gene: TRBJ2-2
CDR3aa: CASSGGGGGTGELFF
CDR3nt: TGTGCTAGCAGCGGAGGCGGGGGAGGCACCGGGGAGCTGTTTTTT

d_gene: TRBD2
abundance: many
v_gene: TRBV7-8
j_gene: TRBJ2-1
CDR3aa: CASSFRLAGVTYNEQFF
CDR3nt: TGTGCCAGCAGCTTCAGACTAGCGGGGGTGACCTACAATGAGCAGTTCTTC

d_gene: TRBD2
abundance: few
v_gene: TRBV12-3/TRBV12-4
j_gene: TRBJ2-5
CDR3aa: CASSSLAGGPETQYF
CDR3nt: TGTGCCAGCAGTTCGTTAGCGGGGGGGCCAGAGACCCAGTACTTC

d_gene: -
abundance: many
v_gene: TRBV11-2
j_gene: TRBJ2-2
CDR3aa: CASSLIPGEDTGELFF
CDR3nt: TGTGCCAGCAGCTTAATTCCAGGGGAGGACACCGGGGAGCTGTTTTTT

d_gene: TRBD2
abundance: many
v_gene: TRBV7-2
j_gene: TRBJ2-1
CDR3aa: CASSLVGTSGNNEQFF
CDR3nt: TGTGCCAGCAGCTTAGTAGGGACTAGCGGTAACAATGAGCAGTTCTTC

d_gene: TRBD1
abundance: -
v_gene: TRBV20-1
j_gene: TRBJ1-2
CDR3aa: CSAWWDRGENYGYTF
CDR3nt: TGCAGTGCCTGGTGGGACAGGGGTGAAAACTATGGCTACACCTTC

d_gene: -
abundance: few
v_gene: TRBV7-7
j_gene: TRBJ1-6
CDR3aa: CASIARRAILNSPLHF
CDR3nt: TGTGCTAGCATCGCCCGCAGGGCAATACTTAATTCACCCCTCCACTTT

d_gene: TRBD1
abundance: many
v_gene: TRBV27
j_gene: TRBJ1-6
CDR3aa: CASSLLGQGVNSPLHF
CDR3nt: TGTGCCAGCAGTTTATTGGGACAGGGAGTAAATTCACCCCTCCACTTT

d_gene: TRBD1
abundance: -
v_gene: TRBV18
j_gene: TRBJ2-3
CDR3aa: CASSPRQGTQYF
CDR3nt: TGTGCCAGCTCACCGAGACAGGGTACGCAGTATTTT

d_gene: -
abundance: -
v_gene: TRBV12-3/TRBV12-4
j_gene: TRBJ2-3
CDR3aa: CASSLGRWDTQYF
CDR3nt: TGTGCCAGCAGTTTAGGCCGGTGGGATACGCAGTATTTT

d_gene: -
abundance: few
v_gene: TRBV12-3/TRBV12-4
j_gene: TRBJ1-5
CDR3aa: CASRRQAGQGPQHF
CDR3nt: TGTGCCAGCAGGCGACAGGCAGGACAAGGGCCCCAGCATTTT

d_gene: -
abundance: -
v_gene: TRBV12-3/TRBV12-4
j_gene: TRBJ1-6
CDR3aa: CASRGPLNSPLHF
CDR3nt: TGTGCCAGCAGGGGACCCCTGAATTCACCCCTCCACTTT

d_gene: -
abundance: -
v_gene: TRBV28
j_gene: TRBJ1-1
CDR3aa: CASTLGGAGNTEAFF
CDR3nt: TGTGCCAGCACCCTAGGGGGTGCGGGGAACACTGAAGCTTTCTTT

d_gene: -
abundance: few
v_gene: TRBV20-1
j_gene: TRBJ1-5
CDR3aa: CSASGEGGQPQHF
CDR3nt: TGCAGTGCTAGCGGCGAGGGGGGGCAGCCCCAGCATTTT

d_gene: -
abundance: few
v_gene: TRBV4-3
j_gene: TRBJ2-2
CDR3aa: CASSQEVPRAGIFTGELFF
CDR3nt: TGCGCCAGCAGCCAAGAGGTGCCCAGGGCAGGGATTTTTACCGGGGAGCTGTTTTTT